Following are 28 T cell receptor beta chains from one sample sequenced in a study of cytomegalovirus exposure and HLA in healthy donors. Libraries were prepared by immunoSEQ multiplex PCR; TCRdb keeps only in-frame clonotypes and omits some of them. Of about 110,000 clones in the sample, about 88% were seen once. Sequences were obtained from PBMCs. The receptors shown here come from a woman aged 18-29 years in good health and CMV-seronegative.

The V gene is TRBV5-5, the J gene TRBJ1-1, with a weak D call TRBD1 (5 bases). CDR1 is SGHKS, CDR2 YYEKEE, per germline (reference sequence). The V gene lost 1 base and the J gene lost 7 bases, with 8 bases spanning the gap. The CDR3 extends over 12 amino acids. In DNA, the CDR3 is TGTGCCAGCAGCTTGTTCCAGGGTGAAGCTTTCTTT. This sequence encodes CASSLFQGEAFF. Together with reference TRBV5-5 and TRBJ1-1, the CDR3 gives the full variable domain: DAGVTQSPTHLIKTRGQQVTLRCSPISGHKSVSWYQQVLGQGPQFIFQYYEKEERGRGNFPDRFSARQFPNYSSELNVNALLLGDSALYLCASSLFQGEAFFGQGTRLTVV.

This clone has just one count. The chain uses TRBV29-1 and TRBJ2-1; 9 nucleotides agree with TRBD2. Germline loops: CDR1 SQVTM, CDR2 ANQGSEA. V dropped 3 bases and J dropped 10; count of bases not matched to a gene: 10. This CDR3 region has 14 residues. CDR3 amino acids: CSVERGVAGDEQFF. In DNA form, the CDR3 reads TGCAGCGTTGAGCGGGGGGTAGCGGGGGACGAGCAGTTCTTC.

This chain connects TRBV5-8 to TRBJ2-3; D not certain. This CDR3 region has 13 residues. V was cut by 4 bases and J by 1 base, with 7 bases left in between. CDR1 is SGHTS and CDR2 is YDEGEE in the germline V gene. In nucleotides, the CDR3 is TGTGCCAGCAGCCGCAGGCGCACAGATACGCAGTATTTT. Residues: CASSRRRTDTQYF.

The V call is TRBV28, the J call TRBJ1-4; TRBD1 matches 9 bases. The J segment lost 6 bases and the V segment lost 3 bases, leaving 8 bases of the junction unmatched. This CDR3 has 16 residues. In germline, CDR1 is MDHEN, CDR2 SYDVKM. DNA for the CDR3: TGTGCCAGCAGTTTGATCGACAGGGGGACGGATGAAAAACTGTTTTTT. It yields the protein CASSLIDRGTDEKLFF. The complete variable domain, with remaining parts taken from reference TRBV28 and TRBJ1-4, reads DVKVTQSSRYLVKRTGEKVFLECVQDMDHENMFWYRQDPGLGLRLIYFSYDVKMKEKGDIPEGYSVSREKKERFSLILESASTNQTSMYLCASSLIDRGTDEKLFFGSGTQLSVL.

The V and J genes are TRBV9 and TRBJ2-3, with a weak D call TRBD1 (5 bases). This CDR3 has 16 amino acids. From germline, CDR1 is SGDLS and CDR2 YYNGEE. The ends were cut back, 0 bases at V and 8 bases at J, with 19 bases in the middle. For the CDR3, the DNA is TGTGCCAGCAGCGTAGATGGAGCTAGGGGTAGGGTTACGCAGTATTTT. It codes for CASSVDGARGRVTQYF.

This sequence joins TRBV5-1 and TRBJ1-2, with 9 bases matching TRBD1. V shed 4 bases, J shed 6 bases, and the junction held 7 bases outside the gene matches. The germline CDR1 and CDR2 sequences are SGHRS and YFSETQ. There are 14 residues in the CDR3. The CDR3 DNA follows: TGCGCCAGCAGCCAGGTGGGACAGGGTAATGGCTACACCTTC. Its translation: CASSQVGQGNGYTF.

The chain joins TRBV7-9 to TRBJ1-1; 7 nucleotides match TRBD1. Germline V lookup: CDR1 SEHNR, CDR2 FQNEAQ (reference sequence). This CDR3 has 14 residues. J lost 5 bases, V lost 0 bases, and 3 bases had no gene match. For the CDR3, the DNA is TGTGCCAGCAGCTTAGCAGGGGGCTATACTGAAGCTTTCTTT. Its translation: CASSLAGGYTEAFF.

CDR3 sequence: CASSLGTGGYSNQPQHF. DNA of the CDR3: TGTGCCAGTAGTCTTGGGACCGGGGGATATAGCAATCAGCCCCAGCATTTT. This sequence joins TRBV19 and TRBJ1-5, with a weak D call TRBD1 (5 bases). CDR3 size: 17 residues. CDR1 and CDR2 from the germline V gene are LNHDA and SQIVND (reference sequence). V was cut by 5 bases and J by 0 bases, with 17 bases left in between.

The rearrangement uses TRBV5-4 and TRBJ1-2; weak D call: TRBD1 (5 bases). V was shortened by 0 bases and J by 4 bases, with 10 bases between the two germline ends. Per germline, CDR1 SGHNT and CDR2 YYREEE (reference sequence). The CDR3 runs to 14 residues. CDR3 in amino acids: CASSLGQGSYGYTF. DNA of the CDR3: TGTGCCAGCAGCTTGGGGCAGGGAAGCTATGGCTACACCTTC.

The chain employs TRBV5-4 and TRBJ2-5; 8 nucleotides agree with TRBD2. Germline V CDR1 and CDR2: SGHNT, YYREEE (reference sequence). V was clipped by 0 bases and J by 5 bases; unmatched bases: 6. This CDR3 is 15 amino acids long. The CDR3, as DNA: TGTGCCAGCAGCTTGGAACGGGGGGGTGGGGAGACCCAGTACTTC. This encodes CASSLERGGGETQYF.

The rearrangement joins TRBV6-5 to TRBJ1-5; D is uncertain. CDR1 MNHEY and CDR2 SVGAGI come from the germline V gene. The CDR3 sequence is 15 residues long. V was shortened by 2 bases and J by 4 bases, with 12 bases between the two germline ends. The DNA of the CDR3 is TGTGCCAGCAGTTACGCGGCCGGCAATAATCAGCCCCAGCATTTT. Protein product: CASSYAAGNNQPQHF.

The V and J genes are TRBV28 and TRBJ2-7; the match to TRBD1 covers 9 bases. The germline gives CDR1 MDHEN, CDR2 SYDVKM. The V and J ends lost 8 bases and 6 bases, in that order; junction bases with no gene match: 17. The CDR3 length is 16 residues. DNA for the CDR3: TGTGCCAGCTTACCCGTGCCGGGACAGGGCGTTCTCGAGCAGTACTTC. This sequence encodes CASLPVPGQGVLEQYF.

J is TRBJ1-2 and V is TRBV7-2; 8 nucleotides line up with TRBD1. V lost 2 bases and J lost 14; bases outside the gene matches: 7. Germline lookup yields CDR1 SGHTA and CDR2 FQGNSA. The CDR3 consists of 12 residues. The CDR3: CASSLTVDRATF. The DNA of the CDR3 is TGTGCCAGCAGCTTAACGGTGGACAGGGCAACCTTC.

V is TRBV9 and J is TRBJ1-1; 11 bases match TRBD1. In germline, CDR1 is SGDLS, CDR2 YYNGEE. CDR3 size: 13 residues. The ends lost 3 bases at V and 10 bases at J; junction bases unmatched: 5. The CDR3 here is CASSAAGTGGAFF. CDR3 nucleotide sequence: TGTGCCAGCAGCGCCGCCGGGACAGGGGGAGCTTTCTTT.

The rearrangement uses TRBV27 and TRBJ2-1; 10 positions agree with TRBD2. The germline V gene has CDR1 MNHEY and CDR2 SMNVEV (reference sequence). With 7 bases clipped from V and 5 bases from J, the junction kept 11 bases outside the gene matches. The CDR3 is made up of 16 amino acids. CDR3 sequence reads: CASTTGLAGANNEQFF. CDR3 DNA sequence: TGTGCCAGCACCACGGGGCTAGCGGGAGCTAACAATGAGCAGTTCTTC.

V usage is TRBV4-1 and J usage is TRBJ1-5; D is ambiguous. Deletions cut 6 bases from V and 2 bases from J, with 32 bases between. From germline, CDR1 is MGHRA and CDR2 YSYEKL. CDR3 length: 21 amino acids. The CDR3 nucleotides read TGCGCCAGCAGATCGAGCCAGAAGAGGGAAGAGAGTTCGGTGGGCAATCAGCCCCAGCATTTT. This sequence encodes CASRSSQKREESSVGNQPQHF.

This rearrangement joins TRBV7-2 to TRBJ1-2, with D possibly matching TRBD1 (6 bases). Deletions cut 6 bases from V and 8 bases from J, with 19 bases between. Germline-derived CDR1 and CDR2 are SGHTA and FQGNSA. The CDR3 has 14 residues. CDR3 region: CASSRARGAGGYTF. The CDR3 DNA sequence: TGTGCCAGCAGTCGAGCTCGGGGGGCAGGCGGCTACACCTTC.

The CDR3 region has the DNA TGTGCCAGCAGCCAAGGCCCAGGGGTTGGCTACGAGCAGTACTTC. It codes for CASSQGPGVGYEQYF. The chain has TRBV14 and TRBJ2-7, with D possibly being TRBD1 (6 bases). Per the germline V gene, CDR1 is SGHDN and CDR2 is FVKESK. V lost 1 base and J lost 3, with 13 bases in between. The CDR3 length is 15 residues.

Written as DNA, the CDR3 is TGTGCCAGCAGCGCCCAGGATTTCGGTCAGCCCCAGCATTTT. It specifies CASSAQDFGQPQHF. The chain recombines TRBV9 with TRBJ1-5; D unresolved. The germline gives CDR1 SGDLS, CDR2 YYNGEE. CDR3 length: 14 residues. The V gene lost 3 bases and the J gene lost 6 bases, with 13 bases spanning the gap. Full variable domain (remainder filled in from reference TRBV9 and TRBJ1-5): DSGVTQTPKHLITATGQRVTLRCSPRSGDLSVYWYQQSLDQGLQFLIQYYNGEERAKGNILERFSAQQFPDLHSELNLSSLELGDSALYFCASSAQDFGQPQHFGDGTRLSIL.

This rearrangement joins TRBV29-1 to TRBJ2-1, with a possible D match to TRBD1 (6 bases). From germline, CDR1 is SQVTM and CDR2 ANQGSEA. The germline V and J ends were trimmed by 4 bases and 5 bases, with 12 bases remaining between them. The CDR3 has 13 residues. DNA for the CDR3: TGCAGCGTTGTGTGGGGGCAAAACAATGAGCAGTTCTTC. This translates into CSVVWGQNNEQFF.

The chain links TRBV7-2 to TRBJ2-7; 12 nucleotides match TRBD1. The CDR3 is 17 amino acids. Unmatched junction bases numbered 17, after V lost 5 bases and J lost 9 bases. Per germline, CDR1 SGHTA and CDR2 FQGNSA. CDR3 region: CASSASPGQGAYAVQYF. The CDR3 DNA sequence: TGTGCCAGCAGCGCGAGTCCGGGACAGGGGGCGTATGCGGTGCAGTACTTC.

The chain joins TRBV5-6 to TRBJ2-7; TRBD1 might be the D (6 bases). Per the germline V gene, CDR1 is SGHDT and CDR2 is YYEEEE. There are 13 residues in the CDR3. V was pared by 9 bases and J by 6 bases, with 19 bases between. The CDR3 region is CATGPGQTTEQYF. The DNA for the CDR3 is TGTGCCACCGGACCGGGACAAACTACCGAGCAGTACTTC.

J is TRBJ1-1 and V is TRBV28; no definite D call. Germline CDR1 and CDR2: MDHEN and SYDVKM. This CDR3 has 16 amino acids. Trimming removed 6 bases at V and 1 base at J, with 18 bases between. CDR3 nucleotides: TGTGCCAGCAGCCCCCCACCCCTTCTAGGGAACACTGAAGCTTTCTTT. This encodes CASSPPPLLGNTEAFF. Filled out from reference TRBV28 and TRBJ1-1, the complete variable domain reads DVKVTQSSRYLVKRTGEKVFLECVQDMDHENMFWYRQDPGLGLRLIYFSYDVKMKEKGDIPEGYSVSREKKERFSLILESASTNQTSMYLCASSPPPLLGNTEAFFGQGTRLTVV.

There are a few counts of this clone. This rearrangement joins TRBV7-9 to TRBJ1-1, with a possible D match to TRBD1 (6 bases). V lost 3 bases and J lost 12, with 23 bases in between. This CDR3 comprises 15 residues. From germline, CDR1 is SEHNR and CDR2 FQNEAQ (reference sequence). In DNA, the CDR3 is TGTGCCAGCAGCTTCACTACCGGGACACTAGACGAGTCTTTCTTT. This sequence encodes CASSFTTGTLDESFF.

The gene calls are TRBV7-2 and TRBJ2-5, with D perhaps TRBD1 (5 bases). The V end was cut by 1 base, the J end by 1 base, with 13 bases between. The CDR3 loop spans 16 amino acids. The germline V gene encodes CDR1 SGHTA and CDR2 FQGNSA. CDR3: CASSLGGAGPQETQYF. CDR3 in DNA: TGTGCCAGCAGCTTAGGGGGCGCAGGGCCCCAAGAGACCCAGTACTTC.

V and J are TRBV11-2 and TRBJ2-7, with TRBD2 matching over 12 bases. CDR3 length: 20 amino acids. Germline CDR1 and CDR2: SGHAT and FQNNGV. V shed 0 bases and J 0 bases; nucleotides not matched to a gene: 12. The CDR3: CASSLDRSGLAGGSSYEQYF. The CDR3 bases are TGTGCCAGCAGCTTAGACCGGAGCGGGCTAGCGGGGGGGAGCTCCTACGAGCAGTACTTC.

The chain is built from TRBV28 and TRBJ2-6; tentatively, D is TRBD1 (6 bases). Deletions cut 4 bases from V and 1 base from J, with 8 bases between. The CDR3 is 15 residues long. Germline V gene sequence: CDR1 MDHEN, CDR2 SYDVKM. This CDR3 reads CASSSGTSGANVLTF. The DNA of the CDR3 is TGTGCCAGCAGTTCCGGGACATCTGGGGCCAACGTCCTGACTTTC.

This sequence joins TRBV10-3 and TRBJ2-3, with 8 nucleotides matching TRBD2. The CDR3 length is 15 residues. Germline lookup yields CDR1 ENHRY and CDR2 SYGVKD. The junction had 10 bases not matched to a gene; V was cut back by 10 bases and J by 1 base. The CDR3 protein is CATRNSGDGTDTQYF. The CDR3 DNA is TGTGCCACCCGTAATAGCGGGGACGGCACAGATACGCAGTATTTT.